This TCR beta chain is from a study of cytomegalovirus exposure and HLA in healthy donors. Study as a whole: Later analysis reported that the 110 or so validation repertoires shared the platform of the roughly 680 first-cohort repertoires. Study conclusions and caveats: Reports credit the classifier with highly specific, highly sensitive diagnosis of cytomegalovirus status. A few CMV-associated chains proved CMV antigen-specific in vitro.

In regard to this clone: What it recognizes is unknown.

The repertoire was sequenced with immunoSEQ multiplex PCR; TCRdb's copy has only in-frame clones and lacks some. Of about 55,000 clones in the sample, 75% to 95% were seen once. The CDR3 extends over 14 amino acids. In germline, CDR1 is MDHEN, CDR2 SYDVKM. V trimming: 6 bases; J trimming: 2 bases; junction bases outside the gene matches: 5. This receptor was taken from a man aged 18-30 years in good health and CMV-seronegative. The rearrangement links TRBV28 to TRBJ2-7, with 9 bases aligning to TRBD2. The material sequenced was PBMCs. The CDR3 is CASSRLAVAYEQYF. DNA for the CDR3: TGTGCCAGCAGCCGACTAGCGGTTGCCTACGAGCAGTACTTC.